These T cell receptor beta chains were read from a single sample in a study of T cell responses to AZD1222 COVID-19 vaccine. The method was immunoSEQ multiplex PCR; TCRdb's version includes in-frame clones alone and lacks a portion of them. The sample records around 15,000 clones, 80% to 85% being singletons. This sample comprised peripheral blood, obtained 28 days after the second AZD1222 dose. These receptors were collected from an adult who received the AZD1222 COVID-19 vaccine. CDR3s include the opening cysteine and the closing phenylalanine or tryptophan. A D gene is named only where the DNA matches it firmly. Clone size is given for some rows only: seen once, a few or many times, or a class if the clone is expanded.

clone_size j_call d_call v_call cdr3_nt cdr3_aa
once TRBJ1-1 - TRBV7-9 TGTGCCAGCAGCAGAGGGGATCTTACGGGGAGTGAAGCTTTCTTT CASSRGDLTGSEAFF
- TRBJ2-7 - TRBV4-3 TGCGCCAGCAGCCATGAAGCCGGCTTGGCTACCTACGAGCAGTACTTC CASSHEAGLATYEQYF
- TRBJ1-2 - TRBV28 TGTGCCAGCAGTTCGACAGGCCATGCTACTAACTATGGCTACACCTTC CASSSTGHATNYGYTF
- TRBJ1-2 TRBD1 TRBV10-1 TGCGCCAGCAGTGAGGGGACAGATTATGGCTACACCTTC CASSEGTDYGYTF
- TRBJ2-5 - TRBV11-2 TGTGCCAGCAGCCCGGGGGTCGGAGGGCAAGAGACCCAGTACTTC CASSPGVGGQETQYF
- TRBJ2-5 TRBD2 TRBV7-8 TGTGCCAGCAGCTCGCTAGCGGGGGGACTCCAAGAGACCCAGTACTTC CASSSLAGGLQETQYF
- TRBJ2-1 TRBD2 TRBV11-2 TGTGCCAGCAGCCCCAGCGGGACCGGCTTTGGGGAGCAGTTCTTC CASSPSGTGFGEQFF
few TRBJ1-2 - TRBV5-1 TGCGCCAGCAGCGAAGATACCTATGGCTACACCTTC CASSEDTYGYTF
- TRBJ2-7 - TRBV10-1 TGCGCCAGCAGTGAGTCCGACAGGATTCTGCCCTACGAGCAGTACTTC CASSESDRILPYEQYF
- TRBJ1-6 - TRBV29-1 TGCAGCGTGGGAGAGGGCGGAAATTCACCCCTCCACTTT CSVGEGGNSPLHF
few TRBJ2-7 TRBD1 TRBV4-1 TGCGCCAGCAGCCAAGCAGGGGGCTCCTACGAGCAGTACTTC CASSQAGGSYEQYF
- TRBJ2-5 TRBD2 TRBV7-8 TGTGCCAGCAGCTTAGCTGGGCTAGCGGGGATCCAAGAGACCCAGTACTTC CASSLAGLAGIQETQYF
- TRBJ1-5 - TRBV27 TGTGCCAGCAGTTATTGGGGGCTCAATCAGCCCCAGCATTTT CASSYWGLNQPQHF
- TRBJ2-5 TRBD1 TRBV24-1 TGTGCCACCGCCGACAGGGGAGCCTTCGAGCCGGGAGAGACCCAGTACTTC CATADRGAFEPGETQYF
- TRBJ2-7 - TRBV9 TGTGCCAGCAGCGTAGTTGGGCAGGGCGAGCAGTACTTC CASSVVGQGEQYF
- TRBJ1-1 TRBD1 TRBV27 TGTGCCAGCAGTTTATCGTACAGGGGAAGAACTGAAGCTTTCTTT CASSLSYRGRTEAFF
- TRBJ2-6 - TRBV9 TGTGCCAGCAGCCTGGGAAGTATCTCTGGGGCCAACGTCCTGACTTTC CASSLGSISGANVLTF
- TRBJ2-1 TRBD2 TRBV19 TGTGCCAGTAGCGGACTAGTCTCCTACAATGAGCAGTTCTTC CASSGLVSYNEQFF
- TRBJ1-2 - TRBV10-3 TGTGCCATCAGTGAGCCCGACCGGGACACCCTCTATGGCTACACCTTC CAISEPDRDTLYGYTF
- TRBJ1-4 - TRBV5-4 TGTGCCAGCAGCTTCCGGGACGGGAGCGAAAAACTGTTTTTT CASSFRDGSEKLFF
- TRBJ2-5 TRBD2 TRBV13 TGTGCCAGCAGCTTCGTGAGCGGGGACTCGAGGGAGACCCAGTACTTC CASSFVSGDSRETQYF
- TRBJ2-5 - TRBV7-2 TGTGCCAGCAGGGAGGGGGCGCGGGAGACCCAGTACTTC CASREGARETQYF
- TRBJ2-5 - TRBV7-3 TGTGCCAGCAGCTTAAACAGCCAAGAGACCCAGTACTTC CASSLNSQETQYF
few TRBJ1-2 - TRBV5-1 TGCGCCAGCAGCCCAGGGACAAAGGGTGACTATGGCTACACCTTC CASSPGTKGDYGYTF
- TRBJ1-1 - TRBV10-1 TGCGCCAGCAGGCGCGGCGGGGAACCTCTGAACACTGAAGCTTTCTTT CASRRGGEPLNTEAFF
- TRBJ1-2 - TRBV30 TGTGCCTGGAGCATAACGGGGGGAGTCTATGGCTACACCTTC CAWSITGGVYGYTF
- TRBJ1-5 TRBD1 TRBV6-1 TGTGCCAGCAGTGAAGCGCCAGGACAGGGCAATCAGCCCCAGCATTTT CASSEAPGQGNQPQHF
- TRBJ2-3 - TRBV5-1 TGCGCCAGCAGCTTGGCCGGGGCTAGATCAGATACGCAGTATTTT CASSLAGARSDTQYF
- TRBJ1-5 TRBD1 TRBV7-2 TGTGCCAGCAGCTTTAATACAGGGGGCACTCAGCCCCAGCATTTT CASSFNTGGTQPQHF
- TRBJ1-2 - TRBV5-5 TGTGCCAGCAGCTCGGGACCGTTCTATGGCTACACCTTC CASSSGPFYGYTF
- TRBJ1-2 TRBD1 TRBV7-2 TGTGCCAGCAGCTCCTCGGGGACAGGCCTCTATGGCTACACCTTC CASSSSGTGLYGYTF
- TRBJ2-3 TRBD2 TRBV12-3/TRBV12-4 TGTGCCAGCAGTCGACGGGGGGAAGATACGCAGTATTTT CASSRRGEDTQYF
- TRBJ1-5 - TRBV12-3/TRBV12-4 TGTGCCAGCAGGCTTTCACCGGATCAGCCCCAGCATTTT CASRLSPDQPQHF
- TRBJ2-2 TRBD2 TRBV2 TGTGCCAGCAGGGGAGGAACCGGGACTAGCACCGGGGAGCTGTTTTTT CASRGGTGTSTGELFF
- TRBJ2-2 - TRBV12-3/TRBV12-4 TGTGCCAGCAGACGCGACATCACCGGGGAGCTGTTTTTT CASRRDITGELFF
- TRBJ2-7 - TRBV6-1 TGTGCCAGCAGTTCCCTACGACAGACCTACGAGCAGTACTTC CASSSLRQTYEQYF
- TRBJ2-1 - TRBV7-9 TGTGCCAGCAGCTTACAGGGGGGGCAGGAGAACAATGAGCAGTTCTTC CASSLQGGQENNEQFF
- TRBJ1-3 - TRBV11-2 TGTGCCAGCAGCTTAGGCGCGCAGGGAAACACCATATATTTT CASSLGAQGNTIYF
- TRBJ2-7 TRBD2 TRBV7-9 TGTGCCAGCAGCTTATCCGGGGGGGCCGACGAGCAGTACTTC CASSLSGGADEQYF
few TRBJ2-7 - TRBV7-9 TGTGCCAGCAGCTTGGACAGTCCCTACGAGCAGTACTTC CASSLDSPYEQYF
- TRBJ2-6 - TRBV5-1 TGCGCCACCCTAGAAGCTGGGGCCAACGTCCTGACTTTC CATLEAGANVLTF
- TRBJ2-3 - TRBV4-1 TGCGCCAGCAGCCAAGCGCGACTCGGGGGGCAACGGGATACGCAGTATTTT CASSQARLGGQRDTQYF
once TRBJ1-6 - TRBV3-1/TRBV3-2 TGTGCCAGCAGCGCCTCAGGGAATTCACCCCTCCACTTT CASSASGNSPLHF
- TRBJ2-3 - TRBV2 TGTGCCAGCAACCTCGAGATCACAGATACGCAGTATTTT CASNLEITDTQYF
- TRBJ1-1 TRBD1 TRBV9 TGTGCCAGCAGCGTAGGGGACAGGACGGCTGAAGCTTTCTTT CASSVGDRTAEAFF
- TRBJ2-7 TRBD1 TRBV4-3 TGCGCCAGCAGCCAAGACCGCGCGACAGGGCCGGCCTACGAGCAGTACTTC CASSQDRATGPAYEQYF
once TRBJ2-5 TRBD1 TRBV9 TGTGCCAGCAGCGTAGACGGGACAGGGACCCAAGAGACCCAGTACTTC CASSVDGTGTQETQYF
once TRBJ2-7 TRBD1 TRBV16 TGTGCCAGCAGCCAGACACAGGGGGCGCGTGAGCAGTACTTC CASSQTQGAREQYF
- TRBJ2-7 - TRBV25-1 TGTGCCAGCAGTGAATTAGGTCGGGGTTACGAGCAGTACTTC CASSELGRGYEQYF
few TRBJ2-5 TRBD2 TRBV2 TGTGCCAGCAGTGAAACAAAAGGACTAGAGTGGGAGACCCAGTACTTC CASSETKGLEWETQYF
- TRBJ1-5 - TRBV7-9 TGTGCCAGCAGCCGAAGCAATCAGCCCCAGCATTTT CASSRSNQPQHF
- TRBJ2-5 - TRBV7-2 TGTGCCAGCAGCTTTAGGGCTCAAGAGACCCAGTACTTC CASSFRAQETQYF